The 27 T cell receptor beta chains in this list originate from one sample, sequenced in a study of CD8 T cells in acute hepatitis C reinfection. Time point defined: naive CD8 control sorted from an acute-time-point sample. TCRdb keeps only in-frame clones here, not all; method: immunoSEQ multiplex PCR. The sample lists more than 35,000 clones, around nine tenths occurring once. Sample: naive CD8+ T cells from PBMCs. These receptors were taken from a man younger than 45 with chronic hepatitis C.

The V and J genes are TRBV27 and TRBJ1-1; the D gene is possibly TRBD1 (6 bases). The CDR3 sequence is 14 residues long. The V end lost 6 bases, the J end lost 4 bases, and 15 bases lay between the germline ends. CDR1 is MNHEY, CDR2 SMNVEV, per germline (reference sequence). The CDR3 is CASRHGGGGTEAFF. Written as DNA, the CDR3 is TGTGCCAGCAGGCATGGGGGCGGGGGCACTGAAGCTTTCTTT.

The genes are TRBV25-1 and TRBJ2-7, with 11 bases fitting TRBD1. This CDR3 has 15 residues. Germline-derived CDR1 and CDR2 are MGHDK and SYGVNS. V shed 7 bases, J shed 4 bases, and the junction held 9 bases outside the gene matches. CDR3 loop: CASTPGTGGWYEQYF. The DNA of the CDR3 is TGTGCCAGCACACCCGGGACAGGGGGATGGTACGAGCAGTACTTC.

The V and J genes are TRBV4-2 and TRBJ2-5; TRBD2 agrees at 7 bases. V gave up 0 bases and J gave up 2 bases; unmatched junction bases: 18. The V gene's germline CDR1 is LGHNA and CDR2 YNFKEQ. The CDR3 length is 20 residues. In DNA form, the CDR3 reads TGTGCCAGCAGCCAAGAGATTTGGGGCACTAGCGTTAGGGAACAAGAGACCCAGTACTTC. Translation: CASSQEIWGTSVREQETQYF.

The V call is TRBV13, the J call TRBJ2-1; D gene ambiguous. Germline V lookup: CDR1 PRHDT, CDR2 FYEKMQ (reference sequence). Trimming cost V 5 bases and J 13 bases, with 15 bases left between them. CDR3 size: 12 residues. The DNA of the CDR3 is TGTGCCAGCAGCCCTGAGGTGACTCCTCAGTTCTTC. Translated, it gives CASSPEVTPQFF.

CDR3 protein: CASSLSGSPQGTQYF. The CDR3, as DNA: TGTGCCAGCAGCCTTTCCGGGTCTCCCCAGGGTACGCAGTATTTT. The chain uses TRBV13 and TRBJ2-3, with a possible D match to TRBD1 (5 bases). The V end was cut by 5 bases, the J end by 8 bases, with 20 bases between. The CDR3 length is 15 residues. Germline V lookup: CDR1 PRHDT, CDR2 FYEKMQ (reference sequence).

This clone was recorded a few times. The chain links TRBV5-5 to TRBJ2-2; tentative D call: TRBD2 (6 bases). The V end lost 5 bases, the J end lost 10 bases, and 21 bases lay between the germline ends. This CDR3 contains 15 residues. Germline CDR1 is SGHKS and CDR2 is YYEKEE (reference sequence). CDR3 bases: TGTGCCAGCAGTGAACTGGCTAGCGAGCAGGAGGAGCTGTTTTTT. Protein: CASSELASEQEELFF. Full variable domain (missing parts from reference TRBV5-5 and TRBJ2-2): DAGVTQSPTHLIKTRGQQVTLRCSPISGHKSVSWYQQVLGQGPQFIFQYYEKEERGRGNFPDRFSARQFPNYSSELNVNALLLGDSALYLCASSELASEQEELFFGEGSRLTVL.

The J gene is TRBJ1-4, the V gene TRBV7-9; D may be TRBD1 (6 bases). V was clipped by 4 bases and J by 6 bases, with 12 bases between them. Germline CDR1 reads SEHNR; CDR2 reads FQNEAQ (reference sequence). This CDR3 is built from 14 residues. CDR3 coding DNA: TGTGCCAGCAGCTCCAGGGGCTCCTATGAAAAACTGTTTTTT. It translates to CASSSRGSYEKLFF. Full variable domain (rest looked up from reference TRBV7-9 and TRBJ1-4): DTGVSQNPRHKITKRGQNVTFRCDPISEHNRLYWYRQTLGQGPEFLTYFQNEAQLEKSRLLSDRFSAERPKGSFSTLEIQRTEQGDSAMYLCASSSRGSYEKLFFGSGTQLSVL.

The chain uses TRBV2 and TRBJ2-5; 9 nucleotides align to TRBD2. The germline V gene has CDR1 SNHLY and CDR2 FYNNEI. This CDR3 has 16 residues. After removal of 7 bases from V and 7 bases from J, the junction contained 16 bases not matched to a gene. CDR3 bases: TGTGCCAGCACCCCGGGAGGGCGGGGGGGCCTGGTGACCCAGTACTTC. Its protein product is CASTPGGRGGLVTQYF.

This clone was seen once. This chain links TRBV7-8 with TRBJ2-3, with 11 nucleotides matching TRBD2. There are 17 residues in the CDR3. Germline values: CDR1 SGHVS, CDR2 FQNEAQ. The trim removed 5 bases at V and 2 bases at J, leaving 9 bases unmatched. The CDR3 region has the DNA TGTGCCAGCAGCGCCACCGGGACTAGCGGTTACACAGATACGCAGTATTTT. It specifies CASSATGTSGYTDTQYF.

A few counts support this clone. The J gene is TRBJ1-5, the V gene TRBV19, with D uncertain. CDR3 length: 15 residues. V lost 5 bases to trimming and J lost 0 bases, with 11 bases between them. Germline CDR1 LNHDA, CDR2 SQIVND (reference sequence). The CDR3 protein is CASSPRGDSNQPQHF. DNA of the CDR3: TGTGCCAGTAGTCCCCGCGGTGATAGCAATCAGCCCCAGCATTTT.

The chain joins TRBV9 to TRBJ2-2, with D unclear. The CDR3 has 14 amino acids. V was shortened by 2 bases and J by 2 bases, with 7 bases between the two germline ends. The germline gives CDR1 SGDLS, CDR2 YYNGEE. CDR3 sequence (DNA): TGTGCCAGCAGCGTCGACTCTAACACCGGGGAGCTGTTTTTT. This sequence encodes CASSVDSNTGELFF.

The V and J genes are TRBV25-1 and TRBJ1-2, with TRBD1 matching 9 bases. The CDR3 loop spans 12 amino acids. Unmatched junction bases numbered 0, after V lost 8 bases and J lost 2 bases. The germline CDR1 and CDR2 sequences are MGHDK and SYGVNS. The CDR3 DNA reads as TGTGCCAGCGGGACAGGGAACTATGGCTACACCTTC. The encoded protein is CASGTGNYGYTF.

The V gene is TRBV19, the J gene TRBJ1-6, with TRBD1 as a possible D gene (5 bases). Trimming left V 3 bases short and J 9 bases short, with 12 bases between. CDR1 LNHDA and CDR2 SQIVND come from the germline V gene (reference sequence). The CDR3 is made up of 14 amino acids. The CDR3 DNA reads TGTGCCAGTAGTATGGTGCCAGGGACTTCACCCCTCCACTTT. Translated, it gives CASSMVPGTSPLHF.

The rearrangement links TRBV27 to TRBJ2-7, with 9 bases identical to TRBD2. The J segment lost 3 bases and the V segment lost 3 bases, leaving 6 bases of the junction unmatched. Germline CDR1 is MNHEY and CDR2 is SMNVEV (reference sequence). The CDR3 covers 15 residues. The DNA for the CDR3 is TGTGCCAGCAGTTTTGGGGCTAGCGGGATCTACGAGCAGTACTTC. This encodes CASSFGASGIYEQYF.

This clone was observed once. The rearrangement links TRBV27 to TRBJ2-2, with 9 bases lining up with TRBD2. The V and J ends lost 6 bases and 1 base, in that order; junction bases with no gene match: 15. The CDR3 is 19 residues long. Germline V CDR1 and CDR2: MNHEY, SMNVEV (reference sequence). CDR3 in DNA: TGTGCCAGCAGACTCTTGGCGGGAGGGCCGGAAAAGAACACCGGGGAGCTGTTTTTT. This encodes CASRLLAGGPEKNTGELFF.

This CDR3 reads CASSVTHNEQFF. CDR3 bases: TGTGCCAGCAGCGTAACCCACAATGAGCAGTTCTTC. The chain couples TRBV9 to TRBJ2-1; no reliable D call. Germline loops: CDR1 SGDLS, CDR2 YYNGEE. The CDR3 is 12 amino acids. V was shortened by 1 base and J by 5 bases, with 4 bases between the two germline ends.

The chain joins TRBV7-9 to TRBJ2-1; 11 nucleotides line up with TRBD2. V shed 1 base and J 8 bases; nucleotides not matched to a gene: 4. Germline V gives CDR1 SEHNR, CDR2 FQNEAQ (reference sequence). The CDR3 has 15 amino acids. The CDR3 protein is CASSLGTSGWDEQFF. The CDR3 DNA is TGTGCCAGCAGCTTAGGGACTAGCGGGTGGGATGAGCAGTTCTTC.

This clone has only one observation. J is TRBJ2-7 and V is TRBV4-3; TRBD1 matches at 9 bases. V lost 4 bases and J lost 3; bases outside the gene matches: 4. Looked up from germline, CDR1 is LGHNA and CDR2 is YSLEER. The CDR3 length is 14 residues. CDR3 coding DNA: TGCGCCAGCAGCCTTCGGACAGGGGACTACGAGCAGTACTTC. Protein sequence: CASSLRTGDYEQYF.

This rearrangement joins TRBV7-9 to TRBJ2-1, with TRBD1 matching 10 bases. This CDR3 is 14 amino acids long. The V and J ends lost 4 bases and 8 bases, in that order; junction bases with no gene match: 5. Germline V gene data show CDR1 as SEHNR and CDR2 as FQNEAQ (reference sequence). The DNA of the CDR3 is TGTGCCAGCAGCTCGGACAGGGGGGACTATGAGCAGTTCTTC. Amino acid sequence: CASSSDRGDYEQFF.

CDR3 DNA sequence: TGTGCCAGCAGCTTAGTGAACAGCCGGGAATCAGATACGCAGTATTTT. It translates to CASSLVNSRESDTQYF. The genes are TRBV11-1 and TRBJ2-3, with D possibly matching TRBD2 (5 bases). This CDR3 spans 16 amino acids. The V and J ends lost 1 base and 4 bases respectively, with 15 bases between them. Germline lookup yields CDR1 SGHAT and CDR2 FQDESV (reference sequence).

This clone has only a few counts. The chain uses TRBV2 and TRBJ2-7; D may be TRBD1 (5 bases). The V and J ends lost 8 bases and 1 base respectively, with 12 bases between them. CDR3 length equals 13 residues. CDR1 SNHLY and CDR2 FYNNEI come from the germline V gene. The CDR3 DNA reads TGTGCCAGCGGGGCTTACAGTTCCTACGAGCAGTACTTC. Amino acid sequence: CASGAYSSYEQYF.

The V and J genes are TRBV6-5 and TRBJ2-1; 10 bases are shared with TRBD1. J lost 8 bases, V lost 5 bases, and 6 bases had no gene match. Germline CDR1 is MNHEY and CDR2 is SVGAGI. The CDR3 runs 14 residues. CDR3 sequence reads: CASSTTGGGDEQFF. Written as DNA, the CDR3 is TGTGCCAGCAGTACGACAGGGGGCGGAGATGAGCAGTTCTTC.

The chain is built from TRBV10-3 and TRBJ2-1; possibly TRBD1 or TRBD2 for D (5 bases each). In germline, CDR1 is ENHRY, CDR2 SYGVKD. V shed 10 bases and J shed 2 bases, with 12 bases lying between them. This CDR3 contains 13 residues. The CDR3 region is CATVGETYNEQFF. In DNA, the CDR3 is TGTGCCACCGTAGGGGAGACCTACAATGAGCAGTTCTTC.

The J gene is TRBJ1-4, the V gene TRBV29-1; D possibly corresponds to TRBD1 (5 bases). CDR1 is SQVTM, CDR2 ANQGSEA, per germline. Trimming left V 5 bases short and J 0 bases short, with 10 bases between. This CDR3 has 14 amino acids. The CDR3 DNA reads as TGCAGCGTTTCTCCGACAGCAACTAATGAAAAACTGTTTTTT. It codes for CSVSPTATNEKLFF. The full variable domain, completed using reference TRBV29-1 and TRBJ1-4, is SAVISQKPSRDICQRGTSLTIQCQVDSQVTMMFWYRQQPGQSLTLIATANQGSEATYESGFVIDKFPISRPNLTFSTLTVSNMSPEDSSIYLCSVSPTATNEKLFFGSGTQLSVL.

The CDR3 DNA reads as TGTGCCAGCAGTGCGAGACAGGGGGCGGATACTGAAGCTTTCTTT. The encoded protein is CASSARQGADTEAFF. The gene calls are TRBV6-1 and TRBJ1-1; 10 nucleotides match TRBD1. J was trimmed by 5 bases and V by 4 bases; bases with no gene match: 7. This CDR3 region has 15 residues. CDR1 is MNHNS and CDR2 is SASEGT in the germline V gene.

The V gene is TRBV6-5, the J gene TRBJ2-7, with D possibly being TRBD2 (6 bases). V was cut by 2 bases and J by 2 bases, with 10 bases left in between. The CDR3 is 14 residues long. CDR1 and CDR2 from the germline V gene are MNHEY and SVGAGI. CDR3 region: CASSYVSGAYEQYF. CDR3 nucleotides: TGTGCCAGCAGTTACGTTAGCGGAGCCTACGAGCAGTACTTC.

V gene TRBV27 combines with J gene TRBJ1-6; no clear D gene. The germline V gene encodes CDR1 MNHEY and CDR2 SMNVEV (reference sequence). Between the trimmed V and J ends, which lost 2 bases and 6 bases, there was a span of 8 bases. The CDR3 extends over 14 amino acids. The CDR3 spells CASSLGLTNSPLHF. For the CDR3, the DNA is TGTGCCAGCAGTTTAGGCCTCACTAATTCACCCCTCCACTTT.